This T cell receptor beta chain was obtained from a study of T cells after yellow fever vaccination. Study-level information: Low-cell-number fractions were prepared with SMART-Seq v4 Ultra Low Input.

The 5'RACE template-switching step produced TCR cDNA and added a universal primer site and UMIs. TCRdb passed the 5' RACE reads through MiXCR, listing each CDR3 protein once. The table has 310,000 or so distinct CDR3 sequences, around 4% seen once. The V end lost 4 bases, the J end lost 1 base, and 7 bases lay between the germline ends. The length of the CDR3 is 13 residues. Germline CDR1 and CDR2: SGHDT and YYEEEE. The sequences come from PBMCs, collected on the day of the yellow fever booster vaccination. The chain recombines TRBV5-6 with TRBJ2-3; D is unresolved. The clonotype was recovered from a man in his late teens or twenties who received the YFV17D yellow fever vaccine. CDR3 region: CASSIYRTDTQYF. CDR3 bases: TGTGCCAGCAGCATCTACCGCACAGATACGCAGTATTTT.